This T cell receptor beta chain was sequenced during a study of blood T cell repertoires in COVID-19. As processed by the authors: Amplification of reference gene primers was used by the study to estimate nucleated cell counts. The repertoire was sequenced with immunoSEQ multiplex PCR; TCRdb's copy has only in-frame clones and lacks some. V and J calls plus clone size are reproduced from that table; the DNA served to infer D and trimming. The profile shows about 280,000 clones, roughly four fifths of them singletons. Germline V lookup: CDR1 MGHDK, CDR2 SYGVNS. The CDR3 is 13 amino acids. The V segment lost 5 bases and the J segment 3 bases; nucleotides outside the gene matches: 2.

The sequencing input was peripheral blood. The rearrangement uses TRBV25-1 and TRBJ2-3; 7 bases match TRBD2. This receptor was taken from a woman aged 50 to 60 who had recovered from COVID-19. CDR3 DNA: TGTGCCAGCAGTCAGGGAGGGACAGATACGCAGTATTTT. Its protein is CASSQGGTDTQYF.